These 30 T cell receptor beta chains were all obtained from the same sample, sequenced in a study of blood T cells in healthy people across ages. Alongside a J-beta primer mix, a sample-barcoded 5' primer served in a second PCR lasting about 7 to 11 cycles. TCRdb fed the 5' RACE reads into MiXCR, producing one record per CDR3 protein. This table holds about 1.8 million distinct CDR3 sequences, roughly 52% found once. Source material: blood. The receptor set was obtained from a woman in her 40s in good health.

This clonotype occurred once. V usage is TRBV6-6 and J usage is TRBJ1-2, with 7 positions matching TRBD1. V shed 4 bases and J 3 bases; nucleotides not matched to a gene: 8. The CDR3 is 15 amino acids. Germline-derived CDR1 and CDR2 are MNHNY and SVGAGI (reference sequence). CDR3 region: CASSSRTGRDYGYTF. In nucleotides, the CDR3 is TGTGCCAGCAGTTCCCGGACAGGCCGAGACTATGGCTACACCTTC.

The CDR3 here is CASSRGQGATDGYTF. CDR3 nucleotides: TGTGCCAGCAGCCGCGGACAGGGGGCAACGGACGGCTACACCTTC. The chain is built from TRBV3-1 and TRBJ1-2; 11 nucleotides align to TRBD1. The CDR3 sequence is 15 residues long. Unmatched junction bases numbered 9, after V lost 4 bases and J lost 8 bases. CDR1 and CDR2 (germline): LGHDT, YNNKEL (reference sequence).

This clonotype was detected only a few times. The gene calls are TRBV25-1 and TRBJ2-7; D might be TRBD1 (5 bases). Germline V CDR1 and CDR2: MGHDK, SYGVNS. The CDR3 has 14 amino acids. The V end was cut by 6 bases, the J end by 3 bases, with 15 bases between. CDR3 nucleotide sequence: TGTGCCAGCAGCGTTGGTCAGGGCTACTACGAGCAGTACTTC. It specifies CASSVGQGYYEQYF.

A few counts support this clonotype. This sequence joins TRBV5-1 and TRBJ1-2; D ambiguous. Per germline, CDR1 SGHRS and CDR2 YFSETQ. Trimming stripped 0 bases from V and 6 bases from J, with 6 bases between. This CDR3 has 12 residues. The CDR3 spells CASSLDKHGYTF. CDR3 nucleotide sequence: TGCGCCAGCAGCTTGGACAAACATGGCTACACCTTC.

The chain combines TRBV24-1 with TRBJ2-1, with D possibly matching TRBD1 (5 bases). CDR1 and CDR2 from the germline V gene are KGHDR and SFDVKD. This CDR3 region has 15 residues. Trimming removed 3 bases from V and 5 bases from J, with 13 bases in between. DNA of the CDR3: TGTGCCACCAGTGATCCGAACCGACAGAACAATGAGCAGTTCTTC. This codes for CATSDPNRQNNEQFF.

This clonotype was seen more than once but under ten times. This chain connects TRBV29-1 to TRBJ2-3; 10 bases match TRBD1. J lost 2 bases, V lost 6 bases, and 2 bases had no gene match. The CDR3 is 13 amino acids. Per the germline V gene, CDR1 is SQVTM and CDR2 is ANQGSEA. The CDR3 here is CSVGTGDTDTQYF. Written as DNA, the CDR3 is TGCAGCGTGGGGACAGGGGACACAGATACGCAGTATTTT.

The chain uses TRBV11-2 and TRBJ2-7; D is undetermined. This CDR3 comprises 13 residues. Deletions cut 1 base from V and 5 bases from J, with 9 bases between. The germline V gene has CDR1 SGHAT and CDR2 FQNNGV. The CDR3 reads CASSLVRTHEQYF. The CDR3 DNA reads TGTGCCAGCAGCTTAGTTCGGACCCACGAGCAGTACTTC. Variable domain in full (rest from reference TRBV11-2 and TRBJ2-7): EAGVAQSPRYKIIEKRQSVAFWCNPISGHATLYWYQQILGQGPKLLIQFQNNGVVDDSQLPKDRFSAERLKGVDSTLKIQPAKLEDSAVYLCASSLVRTHEQYFGPGTRLTVT.

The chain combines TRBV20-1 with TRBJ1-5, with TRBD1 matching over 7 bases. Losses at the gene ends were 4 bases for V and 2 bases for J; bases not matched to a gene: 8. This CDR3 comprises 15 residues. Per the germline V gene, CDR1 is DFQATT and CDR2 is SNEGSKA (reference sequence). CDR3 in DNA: TGCAGTGCTACTAGACAGGGCCGGGGCAATCAGCCCCAGCATTTT. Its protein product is CSATRQGRGNQPQHF.

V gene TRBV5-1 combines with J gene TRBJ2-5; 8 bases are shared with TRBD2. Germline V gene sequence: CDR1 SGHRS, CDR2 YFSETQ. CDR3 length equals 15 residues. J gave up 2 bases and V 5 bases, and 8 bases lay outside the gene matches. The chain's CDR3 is CASRSTGGSQETQYF. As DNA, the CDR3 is TGCGCCAGCAGGTCGACGGGGGGGTCACAAGAGACCCAGTACTTC.

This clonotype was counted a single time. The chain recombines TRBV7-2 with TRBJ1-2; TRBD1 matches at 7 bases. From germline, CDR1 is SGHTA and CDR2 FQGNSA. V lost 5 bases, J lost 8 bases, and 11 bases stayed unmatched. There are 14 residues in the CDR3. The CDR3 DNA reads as TGTGCCAGCAGCCCTTACGAGGGGACAGAGGGCTACACCTTC. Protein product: CASSPYEGTEGYTF.

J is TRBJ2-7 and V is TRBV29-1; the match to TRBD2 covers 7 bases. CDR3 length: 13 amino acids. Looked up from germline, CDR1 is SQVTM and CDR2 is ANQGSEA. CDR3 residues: CNVLGPREGEQYF. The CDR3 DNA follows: TGCAACGTCCTGGGACCGAGGGAGGGCGAGCAGTACTTC.

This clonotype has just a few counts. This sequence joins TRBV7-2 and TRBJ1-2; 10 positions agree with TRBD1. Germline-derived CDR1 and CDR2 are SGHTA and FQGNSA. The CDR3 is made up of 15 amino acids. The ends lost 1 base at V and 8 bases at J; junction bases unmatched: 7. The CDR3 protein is CASSLEGDRGGGYTF. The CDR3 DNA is TGTGCCAGCAGCTTAGAGGGGGACAGGGGAGGAGGCTACACCTTC.

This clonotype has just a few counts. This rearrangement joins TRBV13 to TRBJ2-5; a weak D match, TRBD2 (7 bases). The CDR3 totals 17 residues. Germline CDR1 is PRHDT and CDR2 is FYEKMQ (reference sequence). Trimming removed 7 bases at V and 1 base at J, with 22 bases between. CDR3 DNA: TGTGCCAGCACCACCTCATGGGACCGGGGGGCCCAAGAGACCCAGTACTTC. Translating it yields CASTTSWDRGAQETQYF.

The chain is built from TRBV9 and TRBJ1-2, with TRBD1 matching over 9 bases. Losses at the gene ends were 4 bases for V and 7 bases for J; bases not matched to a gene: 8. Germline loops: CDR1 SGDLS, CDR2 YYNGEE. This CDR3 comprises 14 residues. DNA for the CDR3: TGTGCCAGCAGCTTCGGACAGGGGATTGGTGGCTACACCTTC. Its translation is CASSFGQGIGGYTF.

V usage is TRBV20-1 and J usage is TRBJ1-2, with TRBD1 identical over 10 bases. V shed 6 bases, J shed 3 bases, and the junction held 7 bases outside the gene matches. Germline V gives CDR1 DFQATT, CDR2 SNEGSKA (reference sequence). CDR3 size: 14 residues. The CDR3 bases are TGCAGTGCACCAGACAGGGGGCGAGACTATGGCTACACCTTC. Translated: CSAPDRGRDYGYTF.

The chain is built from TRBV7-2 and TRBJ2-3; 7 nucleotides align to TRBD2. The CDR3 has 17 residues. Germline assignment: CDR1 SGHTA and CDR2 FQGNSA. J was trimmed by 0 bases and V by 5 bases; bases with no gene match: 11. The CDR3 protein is CASSRRAAAGSTDTQYF. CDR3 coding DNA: TGTGCCAGCAGCCGTAGGGCTGCAGCGGGGAGCACAGATACGCAGTATTTT.

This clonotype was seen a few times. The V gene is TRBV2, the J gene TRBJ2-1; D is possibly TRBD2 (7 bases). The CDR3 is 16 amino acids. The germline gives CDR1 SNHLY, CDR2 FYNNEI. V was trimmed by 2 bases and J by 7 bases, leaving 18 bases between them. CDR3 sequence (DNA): TGTGCCAGCAGTGAACTTGTGGGGGGGCCGAAGAATGAGCAGTTCTTC. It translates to CASSELVGGPKNEQFF.

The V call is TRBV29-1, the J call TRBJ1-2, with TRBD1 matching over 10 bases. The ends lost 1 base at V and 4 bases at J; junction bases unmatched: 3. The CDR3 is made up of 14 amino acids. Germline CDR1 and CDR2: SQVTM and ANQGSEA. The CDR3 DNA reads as TGCAGCGTTGAAGGAGGGACAGGGGCCTATGGCTACACCTTC. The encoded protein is CSVEGGTGAYGYTF.

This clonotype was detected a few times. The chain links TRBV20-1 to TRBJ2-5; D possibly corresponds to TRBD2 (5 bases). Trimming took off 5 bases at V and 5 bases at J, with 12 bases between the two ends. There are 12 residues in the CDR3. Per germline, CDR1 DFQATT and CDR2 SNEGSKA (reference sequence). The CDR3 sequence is CSARLAWETQYF. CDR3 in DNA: TGCAGTGCTCGCCTAGCTTGGGAGACCCAGTACTTC.

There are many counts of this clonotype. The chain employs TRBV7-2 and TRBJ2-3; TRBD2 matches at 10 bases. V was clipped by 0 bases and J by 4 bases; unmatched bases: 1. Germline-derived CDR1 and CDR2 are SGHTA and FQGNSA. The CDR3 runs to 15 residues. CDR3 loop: CASSLASGGSDTQYF. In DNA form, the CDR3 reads TGTGCCAGCAGCTTAGCTAGCGGGGGGTCAGATACGCAGTATTTT. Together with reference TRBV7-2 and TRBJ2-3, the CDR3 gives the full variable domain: GAGVSQSPSNKVTEKGKDVELRCDPISGHTALYWYRQSLGQGLEFLIYFQGNSAPDKSGLPSDRFSAERTGGSVSTLTIQRTQQEDSAVYLCASSLASGGSDTQYFGPGTRLTVL.

CDR3 nucleotides: TGTGCCACCAGCTCCCTGGGGACTAATAAATCGGATACGCAGTATTTT. As protein: CATSSLGTNKSDTQYF. This sequence joins TRBV15 and TRBJ2-3; 7 bases fit TRBD2. This CDR3 contains 16 residues. After removal of 5 bases from V and 6 bases from J, the junction contained 14 bases not matched to a gene. Germline lookup yields CDR1 LNHNV and CDR2 YYDKDF (reference sequence).

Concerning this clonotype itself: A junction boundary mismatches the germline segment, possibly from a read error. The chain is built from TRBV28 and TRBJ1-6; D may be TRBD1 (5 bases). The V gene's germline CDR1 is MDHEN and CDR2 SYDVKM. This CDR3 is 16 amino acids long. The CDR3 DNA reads TGTGCCAGCAAGGAGGGGTTAAGCTCCTATAACTCACCCCTCCACTTT. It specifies CASKEGLSSYNSPLHF.

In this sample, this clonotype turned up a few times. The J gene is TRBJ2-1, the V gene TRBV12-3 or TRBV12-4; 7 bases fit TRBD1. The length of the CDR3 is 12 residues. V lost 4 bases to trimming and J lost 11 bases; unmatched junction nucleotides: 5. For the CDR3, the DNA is TGTGCCAGCAGTTCAGACAGGGTGAAGCAGTTCTTC. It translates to CASSSDRVKQFF.

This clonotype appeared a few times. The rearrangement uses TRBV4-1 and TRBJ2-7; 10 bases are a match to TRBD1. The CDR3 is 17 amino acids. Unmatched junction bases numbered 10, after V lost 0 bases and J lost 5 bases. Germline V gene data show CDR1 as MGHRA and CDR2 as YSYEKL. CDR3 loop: CASSQEMMGTGAHEQYF. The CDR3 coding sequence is TGCGCCAGCAGCCAAGAGATGATGGGGACAGGGGCCCACGAGCAGTACTTC.

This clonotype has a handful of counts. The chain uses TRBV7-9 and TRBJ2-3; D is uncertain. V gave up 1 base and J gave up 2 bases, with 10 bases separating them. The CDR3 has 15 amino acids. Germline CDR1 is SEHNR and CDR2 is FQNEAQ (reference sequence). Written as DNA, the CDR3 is TGTGCCAGCAGCTTAGGACCAGGAGTCACAGATACGCAGTATTTT. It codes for CASSLGPGVTDTQYF.

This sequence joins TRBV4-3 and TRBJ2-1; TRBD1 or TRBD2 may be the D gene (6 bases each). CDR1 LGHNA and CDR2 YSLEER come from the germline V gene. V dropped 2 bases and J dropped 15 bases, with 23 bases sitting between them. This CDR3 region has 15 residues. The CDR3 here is CASSQTRLEDGGRFF. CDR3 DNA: TGCGCCAGCAGCCAAACCCGATTGGAGGACGGGGGCCGGTTCTTC.

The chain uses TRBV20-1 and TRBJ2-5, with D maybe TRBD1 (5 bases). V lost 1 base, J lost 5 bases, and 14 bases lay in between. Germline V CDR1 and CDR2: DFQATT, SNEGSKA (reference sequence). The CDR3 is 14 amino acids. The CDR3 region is CSARAPLSGETQYF. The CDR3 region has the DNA TGCAGTGCTAGAGCCCCCCTGTCAGGGGAGACCCAGTACTTC.

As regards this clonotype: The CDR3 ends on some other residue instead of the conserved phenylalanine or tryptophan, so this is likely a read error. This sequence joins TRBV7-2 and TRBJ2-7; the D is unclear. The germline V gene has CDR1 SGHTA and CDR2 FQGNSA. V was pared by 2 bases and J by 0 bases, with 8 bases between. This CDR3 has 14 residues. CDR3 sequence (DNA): TGTGCCAGCAGCTTAACGAGGAGCTCCTACGAGCAGTACTTA. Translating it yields CASSLTRSSYEQYL.

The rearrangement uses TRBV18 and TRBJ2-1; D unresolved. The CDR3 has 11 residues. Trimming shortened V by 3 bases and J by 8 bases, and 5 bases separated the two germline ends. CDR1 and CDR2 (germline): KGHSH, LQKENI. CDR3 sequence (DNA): TGTGCCAGCTCACCGATCGATGAGCAGTTCTTC. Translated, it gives CASSPIDEQFF.

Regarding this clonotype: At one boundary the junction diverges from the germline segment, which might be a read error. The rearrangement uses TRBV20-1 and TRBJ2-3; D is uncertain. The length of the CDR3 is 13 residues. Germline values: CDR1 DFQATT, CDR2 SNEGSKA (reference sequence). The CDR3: CSARVKATDTQYF. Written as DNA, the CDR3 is TGCAGTGCGAGAGTCAAGGCCACAGATACGCAGTATTTT.